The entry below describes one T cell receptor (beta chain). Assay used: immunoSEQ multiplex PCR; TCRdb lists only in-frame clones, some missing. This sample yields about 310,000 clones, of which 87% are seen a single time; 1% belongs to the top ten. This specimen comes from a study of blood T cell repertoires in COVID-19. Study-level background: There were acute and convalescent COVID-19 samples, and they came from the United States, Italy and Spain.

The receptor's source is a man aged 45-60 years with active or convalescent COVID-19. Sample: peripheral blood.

This CDR3 is CASSWDTQSGELFF. DNA of the CDR3: TGTGCCAGCAGCTGGGACACCCAAAGCGGGGAGCTGTTTTTT. V is TRBV6-5 and J is TRBJ2-2; D possibly corresponds to TRBD1 (6 bases). The CDR3 has 14 amino acids. V was cut by 6 bases and J by 7 bases, with 15 bases left in between. From germline, CDR1 is MNHEY and CDR2 SVGAGI.